The present TCR beta chain was sequenced within a study of a mutant IDH1 vaccine in newly diagnosed glioma. Study overall: Treated patients comprised around 60% males and around 40% females, mean age about 43 years. Patients previously underwent radiotherapy, temozolomide, or both, and most underwent both. The study's findings and limits: Induction of immune responses by the vaccine occurred in about 95% of patients. Alterations occurring in top peripheral T cell clonotypes seemed unrelated to pseudoprogression.

Produced via immunoSEQ multiplex PCR; TCRdb's table is partial and in-frame only. This table has around 59,000 clones, approximately 92% appearing once. Trimming took off 0 bases at V and 5 bases at J, with 16 bases between the two ends. The CDR3 has 16 residues. Looked up from germline, CDR1 is LGHNA and CDR2 is YSLEER. The time point: baseline, week 1 (first vaccination visit). Treatment defined: pre-vaccination baseline after standard-of-care therapy. About this clone: The antigen remains unidentified.

Sequenced material: PBMCs, taken from a glioma patient treated with radiotherapy, temozolomide or both. The TCR originated in a man aged 45-65 years with glioma. The chain recombines TRBV4-3 with TRBJ1-2; D is perhaps TRBD1 (6 bases). CDR3: CASSQDSRGGRYGYTF. The CDR3 region has the DNA TGCGCCAGCAGCCAAGATTCCAGGGGCGGACGATATGGCTACACCTTC.